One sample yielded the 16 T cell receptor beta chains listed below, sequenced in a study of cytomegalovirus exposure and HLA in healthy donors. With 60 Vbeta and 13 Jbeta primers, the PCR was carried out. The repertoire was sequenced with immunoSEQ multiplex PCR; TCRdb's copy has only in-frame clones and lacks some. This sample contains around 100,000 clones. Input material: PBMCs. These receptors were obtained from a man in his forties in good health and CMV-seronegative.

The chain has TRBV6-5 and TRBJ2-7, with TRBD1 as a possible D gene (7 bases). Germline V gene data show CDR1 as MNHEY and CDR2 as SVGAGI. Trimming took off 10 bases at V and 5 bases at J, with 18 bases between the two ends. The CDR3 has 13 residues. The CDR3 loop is CATRLVGGDEQYF. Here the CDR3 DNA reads TGTGCCACCAGACTAGTAGGGGGCGACGAGCAGTACTTC.

CDR3 nucleotides: TGCGCCAGCAGCCAGGGGCCTACAGGGGACTATGGCTACACCTTC. It is translated as CASSQGPTGDYGYTF. The rearrangement links TRBV4-3 to TRBJ1-2; 7 bases are shared with TRBD1. This CDR3 spans 15 amino acids. Per the germline V gene, CDR1 is LGHNA and CDR2 is YSLEER. Trimming at V came to 3 bases and at J to 3 bases, leaving 7 bases not matched to a gene.

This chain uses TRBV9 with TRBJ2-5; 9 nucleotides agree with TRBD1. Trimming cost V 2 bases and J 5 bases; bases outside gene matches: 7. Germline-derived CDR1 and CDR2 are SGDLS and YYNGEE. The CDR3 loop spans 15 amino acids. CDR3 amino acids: CASSVRDREGETQYF. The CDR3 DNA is TGTGCCAGCAGCGTTCGGGACAGGGAAGGGGAGACCCAGTACTTC.

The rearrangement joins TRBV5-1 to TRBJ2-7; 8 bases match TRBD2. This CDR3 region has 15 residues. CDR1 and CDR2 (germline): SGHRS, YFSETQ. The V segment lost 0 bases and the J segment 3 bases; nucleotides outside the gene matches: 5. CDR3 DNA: TGCGCCAGCAGCTTGGAGACTAGCGCGCTCTACGAGCAGTACTTC. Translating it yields CASSLETSALYEQYF.

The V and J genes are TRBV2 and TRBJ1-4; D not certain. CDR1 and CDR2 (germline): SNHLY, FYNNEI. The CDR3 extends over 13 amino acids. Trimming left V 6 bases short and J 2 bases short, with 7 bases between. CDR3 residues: CASRSGTNEKLFF. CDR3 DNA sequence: TGTGCCAGCAGGTCGGGGACTAATGAAAAACTGTTTTTT. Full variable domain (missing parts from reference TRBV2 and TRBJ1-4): EPEVTQTPSHQVTQMGQEVILRCVPISNHLYFYWYRQILGQKVEFLVSFYNNEISEKSEIFDDQFSVERPDGSNFTLKIRSTKLEDSAMYFCASRSGTNEKLFFGSGTQLSVL.

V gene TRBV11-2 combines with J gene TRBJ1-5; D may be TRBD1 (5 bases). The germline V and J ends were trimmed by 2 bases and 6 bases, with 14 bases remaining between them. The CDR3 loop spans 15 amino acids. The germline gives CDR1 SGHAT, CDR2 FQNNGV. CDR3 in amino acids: CASSLSAGHGQPQHF. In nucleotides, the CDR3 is TGTGCCAGCAGCTTATCAGCGGGGCATGGTCAGCCCCAGCATTTT.

This chain's CDR3 is CASSKENTQYF. DNA for the CDR3: TGTGCCAGCAGCAAGGAGAATACGCAGTATTTT. The chain recombines TRBV7-9 with TRBJ2-3, with D unresolved. CDR3 length equals 11 residues. The germline V gene encodes CDR1 SEHNR and CDR2 FQNEAQ (reference sequence). V was clipped by 5 bases and J by 7 bases, with 7 bases between them.

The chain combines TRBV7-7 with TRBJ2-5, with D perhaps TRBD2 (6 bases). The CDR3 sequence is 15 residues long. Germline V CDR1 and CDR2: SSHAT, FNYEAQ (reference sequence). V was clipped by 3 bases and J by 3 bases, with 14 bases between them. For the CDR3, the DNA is TGTGCCAGCAGCTTTGGGTTGGCGGGAAAAGAGACCCAGTACTTC. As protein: CASSFGLAGKETQYF. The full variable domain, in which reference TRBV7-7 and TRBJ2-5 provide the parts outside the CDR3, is GAGVSQSPRYKVTKRGQDVTLRCDPISSHATLYWYQQALGQGPEFLTYFNYEAQPDKSGLPSDRFSAERPEGSISTLTIQRTEQRDSAMYRCASSFGLAGKETQYFGPGTRLLVL.

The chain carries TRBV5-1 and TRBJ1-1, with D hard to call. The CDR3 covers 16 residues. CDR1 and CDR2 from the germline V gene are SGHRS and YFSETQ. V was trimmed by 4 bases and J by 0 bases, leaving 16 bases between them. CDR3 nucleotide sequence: TGCGCCAGCAGCACAAACCCGCAGATGCTGAACACTGAAGCTTTCTTT. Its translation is CASSTNPQMLNTEAFF.

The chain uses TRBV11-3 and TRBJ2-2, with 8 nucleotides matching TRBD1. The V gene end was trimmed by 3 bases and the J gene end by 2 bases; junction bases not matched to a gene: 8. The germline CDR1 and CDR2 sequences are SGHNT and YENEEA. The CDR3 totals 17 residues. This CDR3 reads CASSLGAGTGNTGELFF. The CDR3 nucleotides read TGTGCCAGCAGCTTGGGGGCCGGGACAGGAAACACCGGGGAGCTGTTTTTT.

The CDR3 DNA reads TGTGCCAGCAGCAGACGGGGGAGTAATTCACCCCTCCACTTT. This codes for CASSRRGSNSPLHF. This rearrangement joins TRBV5-6 to TRBJ1-6, with a possible D match to TRBD1 (5 bases). The CDR3 consists of 14 residues. CDR1 and CDR2 (germline): SGHDT, YYEEEE. The V end was cut by 4 bases, the J end by 6 bases, with 11 bases between. Filled out from reference TRBV5-6 and TRBJ1-6, the complete variable domain reads DAGVTQSPTHLIKTRGQQVTLRCSPKSGHDTVSWYQQALGQGPQFIFQYYEEEERQRGNFPDRFSGHQFPNYSSELNVNALLLGDSALYLCASSRRGSNSPLHFGNGTRLTVT.

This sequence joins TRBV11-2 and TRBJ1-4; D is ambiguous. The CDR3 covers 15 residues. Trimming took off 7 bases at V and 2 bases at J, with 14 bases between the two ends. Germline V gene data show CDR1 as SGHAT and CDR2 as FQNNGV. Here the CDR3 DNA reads TGTGCCAGCACTCTCGGGAGGACCACTAATGAAAAACTGTTTTTT. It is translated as CASTLGRTTNEKLFF.

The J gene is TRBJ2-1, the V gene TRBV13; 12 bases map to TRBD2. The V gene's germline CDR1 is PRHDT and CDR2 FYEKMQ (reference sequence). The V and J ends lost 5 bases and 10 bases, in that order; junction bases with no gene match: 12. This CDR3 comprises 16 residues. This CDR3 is CASSRKTSGSIGEQFF. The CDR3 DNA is TGTGCCAGCAGCCGAAAGACTAGCGGGAGTATTGGGGAGCAGTTCTTC.

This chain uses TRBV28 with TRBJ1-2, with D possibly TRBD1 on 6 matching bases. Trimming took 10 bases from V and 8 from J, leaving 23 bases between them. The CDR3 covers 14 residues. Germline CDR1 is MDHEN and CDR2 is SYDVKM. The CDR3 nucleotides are TGTGCCACCCAGGCCCATAAGGAAGGGGGAGGCTACACCTTC. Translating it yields CATQAHKEGGGYTF.

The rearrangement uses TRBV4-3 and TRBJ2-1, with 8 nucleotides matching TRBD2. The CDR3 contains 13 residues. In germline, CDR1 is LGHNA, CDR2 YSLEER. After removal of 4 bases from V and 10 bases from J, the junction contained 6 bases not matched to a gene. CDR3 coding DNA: TGCGCCAGCAGCCGGCGGGAGCGGGGGGAGCAGTTCTTC. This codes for CASSRRERGEQFF.

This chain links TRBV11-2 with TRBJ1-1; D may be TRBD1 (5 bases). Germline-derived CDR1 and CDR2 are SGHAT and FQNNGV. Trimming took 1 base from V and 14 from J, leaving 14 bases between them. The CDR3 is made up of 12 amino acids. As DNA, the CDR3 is TGTGCCAGCAGCTTAGTTTCCAGGGCAATCTTCTTT. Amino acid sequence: CASSLVSRAIFF.